This T cell receptor beta chain was profiled in a study of Ad26.COV2.S vaccination and SARS-CoV-2 variants. The treatment: 15 to 20 received Ad26.COV2.S at low or high dose, single or two shots; 5 received placebo; per-sample allocation not given. On day 63 after the first injection, vaccine and placebo recipients gave samples. Clones were sequenced by immunoSEQ multiplex PCR, and TCRdb holds only the in-frame ones, with some missing. The repertoire holds hundreds of thousands of clones, 88% seen once, with around 6.4% in the top ten. The clonotype was recovered from a person aged 18-65 years who received the Ad26.COV2.S COVID-19 vaccine or a placebo. The sample here was peripheral blood, taken in a trial of Ad26.COV2.S vaccine versus placebo.

This CDR3 is CASSQMTGVNQPQHF. The DNA of the CDR3 is TGTGCCAGCAGTCAAATGACAGGAGTGAATCAGCCCCAGCATTTT. This chain links TRBV6-2 or TRBV6-3 with TRBJ1-5, with a tentative D call TRBD1 (6 bases). The CDR3 runs to 15 residues. V was trimmed by 5 bases and J by 4 bases, leaving 15 bases between them. Germline values: CDR1 MNHEY, CDR2 SVGEGT.